The present entry profiles one T cell receptor (beta chain) with its context. In the original analysis: Researchers report that nucleated cell counts were estimated from reference gene primer amplification. Using immunoSEQ multiplex PCR, the repertoire was profiled, and TCRdb retains in-frame clones only, with some absent. The DNA gave D and trimming, while V, J and clone size come from that table. Found here are 20,000 to 25,000 clones, roughly 90% of them singletons; the top ten hold 5.5% to 6.5%. Germline V gives CDR1 LGHDT, CDR2 YNNKEL (reference sequence). The CDR3 totals 14 residues. Deletions cut 4 bases from V and 5 bases from J, with 12 bases between. This sample is part of a study of blood T cell repertoires in COVID-19. Study-wide background: The United States, Italy and Spain provided the acute and convalescent COVID-19 samples. PBMCs, B-cell-depleted T cells, or T cells were the source of the cDNA or gDNA that made up the material.

The chain joins TRBV3-1 (or the pseudogene TRBV3-2) to TRBJ1-3; tentative D call: TRBD1 (5 bases). Sequenced: peripheral blood. The receptor was isolated from a human donor in a cohort sampled during active COVID-19. CDR3 sequence: CASSPQGTRNTIYF. DNA for the CDR3: TGTGCCAGCAGCCCCCAGGGAACTAGAAACACCATATATTTT.